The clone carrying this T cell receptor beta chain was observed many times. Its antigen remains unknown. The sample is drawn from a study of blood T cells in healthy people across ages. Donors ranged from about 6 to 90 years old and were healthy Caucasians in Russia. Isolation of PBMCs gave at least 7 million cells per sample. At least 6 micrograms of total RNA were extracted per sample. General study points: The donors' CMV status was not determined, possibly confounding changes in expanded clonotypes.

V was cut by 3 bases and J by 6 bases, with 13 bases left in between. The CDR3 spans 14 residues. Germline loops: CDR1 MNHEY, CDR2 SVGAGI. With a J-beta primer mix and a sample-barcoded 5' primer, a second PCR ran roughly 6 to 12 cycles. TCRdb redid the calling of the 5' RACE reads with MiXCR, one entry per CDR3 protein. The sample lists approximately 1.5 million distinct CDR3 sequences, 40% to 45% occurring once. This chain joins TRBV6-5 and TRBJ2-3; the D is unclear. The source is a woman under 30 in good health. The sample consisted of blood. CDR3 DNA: TGTGCCAGCAGTTATAAGGGAACCCGGGATACGCAGTATTTT. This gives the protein CASSYKGTRDTQYF.